The next 30 T cell receptor beta chains were all read from a single sample in a study of spatial heterogeneity in lung cancer (dated by TCRdb to the late 2010s). The sample's time point, from its label and the paper: sample taken at primary tumor resection. Library preparation used 5' RACE. Sequencing was carried out with a NextSeq 500. The raw public reads went through TCRdb reprocessing: fastp at Q25, MiXCR clone calling, in-frame beta chains kept. Entries are consolidated by CDR3 protein sequence, retaining the most common genes and DNA. This sample holds about 11,000 distinct CDR3 sequences; less than 7.5% were observed only once. The ten largest clones capture approximately 30% of the sample. The material was PBMCs, obtained at surgery. The receptors were gathered from a male donor with early-stage non-small cell lung cancer.

This clonotype was recorded at least ten times. The gene calls are TRBV18 and TRBJ2-6; TRBD1 matches 12 bases. The length of the CDR3 is 19 residues. Germline V CDR1 and CDR2: KGHSH, LQKENI. V lost 4 bases and J lost 2; bases outside the gene matches: 9. The CDR3 coding sequence is TGTGCCAGCTCACAGGGGACAGGGGGCGATGTTGCTGGGGCCAACGTCCTGACTTTC. Its translation is CASSQGTGGDVAGANVLTF.

This clonotype has more than one count but fewer than ten. CDR3 nucleotide sequence: TGTGCCAGCAGTGCGAGCACAGATACGCAGTATTTT. Its protein is CASSASTDTQYF. The V call is TRBV2, the J call TRBJ2-3; D gene unclear. V was cut by 4 bases and J by 0 bases, with 2 bases left in between. Per germline, CDR1 SNHLY and CDR2 FYNNEI. This CDR3 contains 12 residues.

This clonotype was seen a few times. CDR3 amino acids: CASSPSGGIDEQYF. Here the CDR3 DNA reads TGTGCCAGCAGCCCTAGCGGGGGGATCGACGAGCAGTACTTC. The chain has TRBV7-9 and TRBJ2-7; 11 nucleotides line up with TRBD2. The CDR3 loop spans 14 amino acids. Germline loops: CDR1 SEHNR, CDR2 FQNEAQ (reference sequence). J lost 5 bases, V lost 5 bases, and 5 bases had no gene match.

The chain couples TRBV5-5 to TRBJ1-5, with D perhaps matching TRBD1 (6 bases). The CDR3 loop spans 13 amino acids. Trimming shortened V by 4 bases and J by 4 bases, and 9 bases separated the two germline ends. Germline-derived CDR1 and CDR2 are SGHKS and YYEKEE (reference sequence). DNA for the CDR3: TGTGCCAGCAGCCTACAGGGAAATCAGCCCCAGCATTTT. As protein: CASSLQGNQPQHF. The complete variable domain, with remaining parts taken from reference TRBV5-5 and TRBJ1-5, reads DAGVTQSPTHLIKTRGQQVTLRCSPISGHKSVSWYQQVLGQGPQFIFQYYEKEERGRGNFPDRFSARQFPNYSSELNVNALLLGDSALYLCASSLQGNQPQHFGDGTRLSIL.

This clonotype is medium-sized (0.01 to 0.1%) by share. The V call is TRBV6-2 or TRBV6-3, the J call TRBJ2-1; TRBD2 aligns across 8 bases. Germline loops: CDR1 MNHEY, CDR2 SVGEGT. CDR3 size: 13 residues. With 6 bases clipped from V and 5 bases from J, the junction kept 3 bases outside the gene matches. CDR3 coding DNA: TGTGCCAGCAGCCGGGGGGGTCACAATGAGCAGTTCTTC. Translation gives CASSRGGHNEQFF.

This clonotype ranks as medium-sized. The V and J genes are TRBV28 and TRBJ2-5; TRBD2 agrees at 7 bases. The CDR3 runs 17 residues. The ends lost 5 bases at V and 3 bases at J; junction bases unmatched: 15. Germline CDR1 reads MDHEN; CDR2 reads SYDVKM. The CDR3 DNA follows: TGTGCCAGCAGTGCCGCAGAGAGCGGGGTAGGGAAAGAGACCCAGTACTTC. Its translation: CASSAAESGVGKETQYF. The full variable domain, its missing parts supplied by reference TRBV28 and TRBJ2-5, is DVKVTQSSRYLVKRTGEKVFLECVQDMDHENMFWYRQDPGLGLRLIYFSYDVKMKEKGDIPEGYSVSREKKERFSLILESASTNQTSMYLCASSAAESGVGKETQYFGPGTRLLVL.

This chain connects TRBV7-9 to TRBJ2-3; D perhaps matches TRBD1 (6 bases). There are 15 residues in the CDR3. Trimming removed 2 bases from V and 5 bases from J, with 14 bases in between. Germline-derived CDR1 and CDR2 are SEHNR and FQNEAQ (reference sequence). CDR3 region: CASSLPQGSVDTQYF. The CDR3 DNA reads as TGTGCCAGCAGCTTACCCCAGGGGAGTGTAGATACGCAGTATTTT.

The rearrangement uses TRBV5-4 and TRBJ2-7; D may match TRBD1 or TRBD2 (5 bases each). The CDR3 is 15 amino acids. Deletions cut 3 bases from V and 5 bases from J, with 18 bases between. Germline V CDR1 and CDR2: SGHNT, YYREEE (reference sequence). CDR3 loop: CASSSDDRDLHEQYF. The CDR3 DNA reads as TGTGCCAGCAGCTCGGACGACCGGGACCTCCACGAGCAGTACTTC.

V usage is TRBV19 and J usage is TRBJ2-7, with D possibly being TRBD1 (6 bases). V lost 3 bases, J lost 3 bases, and 9 bases lay in between. This CDR3 region has 13 residues. Germline CDR1 is LNHDA and CDR2 is SQIVND (reference sequence). The CDR3 spells CASSIQQGYEQYF. Here the CDR3 DNA reads TGTGCCAGTAGTATCCAACAGGGCTACGAGCAGTACTTC. Full variable domain (remainder filled in from reference TRBV19 and TRBJ2-7): DGGITQSPKYLFRKEGQNVTLSCEQNLNHDAMYWYRQDPGQGLRLIYYSQIVNDFQKGDIAEGYSVSREKKESFPLTVTSAQKNPTAFYLCASSIQQGYEQYFGPGTRLTVT.

This clonotype came up many times. J is TRBJ2-1 and V is TRBV12-5; 8 positions agree with TRBD1. From germline, CDR1 is LGHNT and CDR2 FRNRAP. CDR3 length: 14 residues. Losses at the gene ends were 4 bases for V and 7 bases for J; bases not matched to a gene: 6. CDR3 coding DNA: TGTGCTAGTGGTTACCCGACAGGGGCAAATGAGCAGTTCTTC. It specifies CASGYPTGANEQFF.

The J gene is TRBJ1-2, the V gene TRBV3-1, with no clear D. The germline V gene has CDR1 LGHDT and CDR2 YNNKEL (reference sequence). There are 14 residues in the CDR3. The V end lost 0 bases, the J end lost 4 bases, and 9 bases lay between the germline ends. CDR3 sequence reads: CASSQDRRTYGYTF. The DNA for the CDR3 is TGTGCCAGCAGCCAAGATCGCCGGACCTATGGCTACACCTTC.

In its sample, this clonotype was seen a few times. The chain has TRBV4-3 and TRBJ1-2; D gene uncertain. The CDR3 consists of 14 residues. The germline V gene has CDR1 LGHNA and CDR2 YSLEER. The V end lost 0 bases, the J end lost 4 bases, and 9 bases lay between the germline ends. As DNA, the CDR3 is TGCGCCAGCAGCCAAGAAAGGGTCGTCTATGGCTACACCTTC. Encoded protein: CASSQERVVYGYTF.

This clonotype has ten or more counts. The chain is built from TRBV18 and TRBJ1-5; D is uncertain. The germline CDR1 and CDR2 sequences are KGHSH and LQKENI. This CDR3 region has 15 residues. V was trimmed by 3 bases and J by 3 bases, leaving 12 bases between them. CDR3 protein: CASSPHSGFNQPQHF. CDR3 nucleotides: TGTGCCAGCTCACCTCATTCGGGGTTCAATCAGCCCCAGCATTTT.

This clonotype has a count of ten or more. The genes are TRBV20-1 and TRBJ2-1; 8 bases align to TRBD2. CDR1 is DFQATT, CDR2 SNEGSKA, per germline (reference sequence). The CDR3 runs to 14 residues. V trimming: 1 base; J trimming: 7 bases; junction bases outside the gene matches: 6. The CDR3 sequence: CSARAAGEGNEQFF. CDR3 sequence (DNA): TGCAGTGCTAGAGCAGCGGGAGAGGGGAATGAGCAGTTCTTC.

This clonotype was observed many times. J is TRBJ2-7 and V is TRBV27; perhaps TRBD1 as D (6 bases). Germline V gene lookup returns CDR1 MNHEY and CDR2 SMNVEV (reference sequence). Trimming stripped 2 bases from V and 1 base from J, with 9 bases between. The CDR3 consists of 14 residues. The chain's CDR3 is CASSLGDTSYEQYF. The CDR3 coding sequence is TGTGCCAGCAGTTTAGGGGACACTTCCTACGAGCAGTACTTC.

This clonotype was detected many times. The rearrangement uses TRBV19 and TRBJ1-1, with TRBD1 as a possible D gene (5 bases). The CDR3 covers 15 residues. With 4 bases removed from V and 6 bases from J, the gap between germline ends came to 18 bases. From germline, CDR1 is LNHDA and CDR2 SQIVND (reference sequence). The DNA of the CDR3 is TGTGCCAGTAGTAGCCCCCAGGGCATTGAATCTGAAGCTTTCTTT. Protein sequence: CASSSPQGIESEAFF.

This clonotype was picked up many times. The V gene is TRBV25-1, the J gene TRBJ1-1, with D possibly matching TRBD1 (6 bases). The CDR3 covers 14 residues. Germline CDR1 reads MGHDK; CDR2 reads SYGVNS. The germline V and J ends were trimmed by 3 bases and 11 bases, with 19 bases remaining between them. This CDR3 reads CASSDNRDNIGAFF. In DNA form, the CDR3 reads TGTGCCAGCAGTGACAACCGGGACAACATTGGCGCTTTCTTT.

This clonotype appeared many times. This chain uses TRBV20-1 with TRBJ1-1; possibly TRBD1 for D (6 bases). CDR1 and CDR2 from the germline V gene are DFQATT and SNEGSKA (reference sequence). Trimming removed 2 bases from V and 0 bases from J, with 13 bases in between. The CDR3 contains 15 residues. The DNA for the CDR3 is TGCAGTGCTAGAACAGACAGGTCTTTGAACACTGAAGCTTTCTTT. Encoded protein: CSARTDRSLNTEAFF.

This clonotype is medium-sized in the sample. The chain uses TRBV3-1 and TRBJ2-2; perhaps TRBD2 as D (6 bases). Germline V gene data show CDR1 as LGHDT and CDR2 as YNNKEL (reference sequence). This CDR3 spans 15 amino acids. V lost 1 base to trimming and J lost 4 bases, with 10 bases between them. Here the CDR3 DNA reads TGTGCCAGCAGCCAAGCGGGAGTGGGCACCGGGGAGCTGTTTTTT. The encoded protein is CASSQAGVGTGELFF. The entire variable domain, with the rest obtained from reference TRBV3-1 and TRBJ2-2, is as follows: DTAVSQTPKYLVTQMGNDKSIKCEQNLGHDTMYWYKQDSKKFLKIMFSYNNKELIINETVPNRFSPKSPDKAHLNLHINSLELGDSAVYFCASSQAGVGTGELFFGEGSRLTVL.

This clonotype rates as large. The J gene is TRBJ2-2, the V gene TRBV9, with D unclear. Germline V gene lookup returns CDR1 SGDLS and CDR2 YYNGEE. CDR3 length: 13 amino acids. Trimming stripped 3 bases from V and 0 bases from J, with 3 bases between. The CDR3 loop is CASSDTNTGELFF. CDR3 nucleotide sequence: TGTGCCAGCAGCGACACGAACACCGGGGAGCTGTTTTTT.

Only a few counts were recorded for this clonotype. The V gene is TRBV6-4, the J gene TRBJ2-1; either TRBD1 or TRBD2 may fit D (6 bases each). The V gene's germline CDR1 is MRHNA and CDR2 SNTAGT. The length of the CDR3 is 13 residues. The germline V and J ends were trimmed by 3 bases and 9 bases, with 12 bases remaining between them. In DNA form, the CDR3 reads TGTGCCAGCAGTGAACGGGGGCATGGTGAGCAGTTCTTC. Translation gives CASSERGHGEQFF.

This clonotype was recorded at least ten times. The V call is TRBV28, the J call TRBJ2-4; D is uncertain. Germline V gene data show CDR1 as MDHEN and CDR2 as SYDVKM. The CDR3 is 13 amino acids. V lost 11 bases and J lost 6, with 17 bases in between. CDR3 amino acids: CARGEGQRNIQYF. CDR3 nucleotides: TGTGCCCGCGGCGAAGGTCAGAGAAACATTCAGTACTTC.

Judged by abundance, this clonotype is medium-sized. V usage is TRBV29-1 and J usage is TRBJ2-2; TRBD1 is a possible D gene (6 bases). The V end was cut by 2 bases, the J end by 0 bases, with 7 bases between. The V gene's germline CDR1 is SQVTM and CDR2 ANQGSEA. There are 14 residues in the CDR3. The CDR3 region is CSVEQGTNTGELFF. CDR3 sequence (DNA): TGCAGCGTTGAACAGGGGACGAACACCGGGGAGCTGTTTTTT.

Many counts were recorded for this clonotype. The chain is built from TRBV5-6 and TRBJ2-1; 11 bases align to TRBD1. Germline V lookup: CDR1 SGHDT, CDR2 YYEEEE. Trimming removed 2 bases from V and 10 bases from J; junction bases left unmatched: 14. CDR3 length equals 17 residues. The CDR3 DNA follows: TGTGCCAGCAGCTTCGGGGGTCTGCGGACAGGGGGCGAAGAGCAGTTCTTC. This codes for CASSFGGLRTGGEEQFF. The whole variable domain, remainder taken from reference TRBV5-6 and TRBJ2-1, is DAGVTQSPTHLIKTRGQQVTLRCSPKSGHDTVSWYQQALGQGPQFIFQYYEEEERQRGNFPDRFSGHQFPNYSSELNVNALLLGDSALYLCASSFGGLRTGGEEQFFGPGTRLTVL.

The V gene is TRBV6-5, the J gene TRBJ1-2; D gene ambiguous. Trimming left V 1 base short and J 0 bases short, with 9 bases between. Germline CDR1 MNHEY, CDR2 SVGAGI. CDR3 size: 15 residues. DNA of the CDR3: TGTGCCAGCAGTTACTTAGGCAGTTCTAACTATGGCTACACCTTC. Protein product: CASSYLGSSNYGYTF.

This clonotype was counted at least ten times. This CDR3 reads CSARVGTVNTEAFF. The DNA for the CDR3 is TGCAGTGCTAGAGTTGGGACGGTGAACACTGAAGCTTTCTTT. J is TRBJ1-1 and V is TRBV20-1, with D perhaps matching TRBD1 (5 bases). Trimming took 1 base from V and 0 from J, leaving 9 bases between them. The CDR3 length is 14 residues. Germline CDR1 and CDR2: DFQATT and SNEGSKA (reference sequence).

The chain employs TRBV19 and TRBJ2-4; the D gene is possibly TRBD1 (5 bases). Germline CDR1 is LNHDA and CDR2 is SQIVND (reference sequence). This CDR3 has 16 residues. V gave up 0 bases and J gave up 8 bases, with 17 bases separating them. Written as DNA, the CDR3 is TGTGCCAGTAGTATAGATGTGGGGCGATCTTATGACATTCAGTACTTC. Its translation: CASSIDVGRSYDIQYF.

This clonotype was detected many times. CDR3 sequence reads: CASSPGQGTQETQYF. The CDR3 DNA sequence: TGTGCCAGCAGCCCCGGACAGGGGACCCAAGAGACCCAGTACTTC. The rearrangement joins TRBV7-9 to TRBJ2-5, with 9 bases that match TRBD1. Trimming at V came to 5 bases and at J to 1 base, leaving 5 bases not matched to a gene. Germline values: CDR1 SEHNR, CDR2 FQNEAQ (reference sequence). The CDR3 consists of 15 residues.

CDR3 residues: CASSRRPGKETQYF. The DNA for the CDR3 is TGTGCCAGCAGTCGCCGGCCGGGCAAAGAGACCCAGTACTTC. The V gene is TRBV6-5, the J gene TRBJ2-5; D is undetermined. With 5 bases removed from V and 3 bases from J, the gap between germline ends came to 13 bases. CDR3 length: 14 residues. Looked up from germline, CDR1 is MNHEY and CDR2 is SVGAGI.

Many counts were recorded for this clonotype. V usage is TRBV23-1 and J usage is TRBJ2-5, with D perhaps matching TRBD2 (6 bases). TRBV23-1 is given ORF status, its function remaining uncertain. The CDR3 runs 17 residues. Trimming shortened V by 3 bases and J by 2 bases, and 19 bases separated the two germline ends. The chain's CDR3 is CASSHHGNRGRQETQYF. The DNA for the CDR3 is TGCGCCAGCAGTCACCACGGGAACCGGGGGAGACAAGAGACCCAGTACTTC.